These 4 T cell receptor beta chains originate from one sample sequenced in a study of blood T cells in healthy people across ages. A second PCR, run for about 7 to 11 cycles, used a sample-barcoded 5' primer plus a J-beta primer mix. TCRdb reprocessed the 5' RACE reads via MiXCR and lists one record per CDR3 protein. The sample consists of some 640,000 distinct CDR3 sequences, about 52% of them appearing once. The specimen sequenced was blood. The receptors derive from a woman aged 55-69 years in good health.

The CDR3: CASSQDDRLYGYTF. The CDR3, as DNA: TGTGCCAGCAGCCAAGATGACAGACTCTATGGCTACACCTTC. The chain recombines TRBV3-1 with TRBJ1-2; D may be TRBD1 (5 bases). There are 14 residues in the CDR3. CDR1 is LGHDT, CDR2 YNNKEL, per germline (reference sequence). Deletions cut 0 bases from V and 4 bases from J, with 9 bases between.

The chain links TRBV28 to TRBJ2-5; 7 nucleotides agree with TRBD2. Per the germline V gene, CDR1 is MDHEN and CDR2 is SYDVKM. CDR3 size: 15 residues. With V trimmed by 8 bases and J by 0 bases, 9 bases remained unmatched. The CDR3 nucleotides are TGTGCCAGCGGGGGTACTAGCGCTTACCAAGAGACCCAGTACTTC. This gives the protein CASGGTSAYQETQYF.

The gene calls are TRBV6-2 or TRBV6-3 and TRBJ2-7; no reliable D call. Trimming stripped 1 base from V and 3 bases from J, with 10 bases between. The germline gives CDR1 MNHEY, CDR2 SVGEGT. This CDR3 comprises 14 residues. CDR3 protein: CASSYWSQNYEQYF. In DNA, the CDR3 is TGTGCCAGCAGTTACTGGTCACAGAACTACGAGCAGTACTTC.

The sample holds many counts of this clonotype. The chain links TRBV9 to TRBJ2-5, with D maybe TRBD2 (6 bases). The CDR3 covers 14 residues. CDR1 and CDR2 (germline): SGDLS, YYNGEE. V gave up 4 bases and J gave up 2 bases, with 12 bases separating them. CDR3 loop: CASSIGGVQETQYF. CDR3 sequence (DNA): TGTGCCAGCAGCATCGGCGGGGTGCAAGAGACCCAGTACTTC.